The rows below give T cell receptor beta chains drawn from one sample of a study of T-cell reconstitution after alpha-beta-depleted transplantation in children. Each CDR3 protein gets one entry after TCRdb re-called the PCR reads with MiXCR. The table includes around 600,000 distinct CDR3 sequences, 10% to 13% detected once. This material consisted of PBMCs from the stem cell graft donor, taken from the stem cell graft. The receptor source for this set is a human donor who donated a stem cell graft to a child with acute myeloid leukemia. Both conserved end residues are part of each CDR3. The D gene is left open where the match is weak. Clone size is stated in some rows and not others, as once, few, many or a class when expanded.

D gene	clone size	V gene	J gene	CDR3 DNA	CDR3 protein
TRBD1	few	TRBV27	TRBJ2-6	TGTGCCAGCAGTTGGGGGACAGCCGGGGCCAACGTCCTGACTTTC	CASSWGTAGANVLTF
.	many	TRBV4-2	TRBJ2-7	TGTGCCAGCAGCCAAACAGGGACCGAGCAGTACTTC	CASSQTGTEQYF
.	.	TRBV7-2	TRBJ2-2	TGTGCCAGCAGGCCCGGGGCCTCCGGGGAGCTGTTTTTT	CASRPGASGELFF
.	many	TRBV5-1	TRBJ2-1	TGCGCCAGCAGCCTCCCTGCGGTTAATGAGCAGTTCTTC	CASSLPAVNEQFF
TRBD1	.	TRBV6-2/TRBV6-3	TRBJ1-5	TGTGCCAGCAGTAAGACAGGGCTGCCGACGCATGGCAATCAGCCCCAGCATTTT	CASSKTGLPTHGNQPQHF
.	.	TRBV3-1	TRBJ2-7	TGTGCCAGCAGCCGTGGGGGGGCCACCTACGAGCAGTACTTC	CASSRGGATYEQYF
.	.	TRBV6-1	TRBJ2-1	TGTGCCAGCAGTGAACACACTGACAGCTCCTACAATGAGCAGTTCTTC	CASSEHTDSSYNEQFF
TRBD1	.	TRBV12-3/TRBV12-4	TRBJ1-6	TGTGCCAGCAGTTTATCAGGGGGCCATTCACCCCTCCACTTT	CASSLSGGHSPLHF
TRBD2	.	TRBV3-1	TRBJ2-5	TGTGCCAGCAGCCAAGAGAAACCCGGGACTAGCGGACAAGAGACCCAGTACTTC	CASSQEKPGTSGQETQYF
.	.	TRBV21-1	TRBJ2-5	TGTGCCAGCAGCAAAGTGCTCCGACAGACGTTGCAGTCCCAGTACTTC	CASSKVLRQTLQSQYF
.	many	TRBV6-2/TRBV6-3	TRBJ2-2	TGTGCCAGCAGCCCAAATCAGCCCTCTGTCACCGGGGAGCTGTTTTTT	CASSPNQPSVTGELFF
.	few	TRBV4-3	TRBJ1-2	TGCGCCAGCAGCCAAGATGTAGCCGAGACCGACTATGGCTACACCTTC	CASSQDVAETDYGYTF
.	many	TRBV15	TRBJ2-2	TGTGCCACCAGCAGAGGACGATGGGAGGAGCTGTTTTTT	CATSRGRWEELFF
TRBD1	many	TRBV6-5	TRBJ1-6	TGTGCCAGCAGTTTCAAACAGGGGACTTCGGATTCACCCCTCCACTTT	CASSFKQGTSDSPLHF
TRBD2	few	TRBV9	TRBJ2-4	TGTGCCAGCAGCTCTCAGGGACTAGCGGGAGGAAAAAACATTCAGTACTTC	CASSSQGLAGGKNIQYF
.	few	TRBV11-2	TRBJ2-7	TGTGCCAGCAGTCTCAGGTCAGGGTCAGGCGAGCAGTACTTC	CASSLRSGSGEQYF